What follows describes a single T cell receptor (beta chain). Antigen unknown. The source of the sample is a study of beta chain features in type 1 diabetes. The study's findings and limits: Shortening that was moderate but significant affected the TCRB CDR3s of Type 1 diabetes patients in all four CD4+ subsets. Short templates might get an advantage during PCR, and this would be equal in patients and controls.

Investigators reverse transcribed all isolated RNA, so they sequenced expressed TCRB transcripts. Libraries were prepared by immunoSEQ multiplex PCR; TCRdb keeps only in-frame clonotypes and omits some of them. The data hold 45,000 to 65,000 clones, with about 47% observed a single time. The V gene's germline CDR1 is SQVTM and CDR2 ANQGSEA. Trimming cost V 5 bases and J 7 bases; bases outside gene matches: 19. The CDR3 extends over 16 amino acids. Staining for CD45RO/CCR7/CD25/CD127/CD95/CD27 allowed sorting of CD4+ naive, central memory, regulatory and stem cell-like memory cells. This chain links TRBV29-1 with TRBJ1-2, with TRBD1 matching 7 bases. The sequence was collected from a woman aged 40 to 49 with type 1 diabetes. The sequenced material came from Tregs from blood. The DNA of the CDR3 is TGCAGCGTTCTAATGGAGAGGGGGCGCCGGAAAAGTGGCTACACCTTC. Translated, it gives CSVLMERGRRKSGYTF.